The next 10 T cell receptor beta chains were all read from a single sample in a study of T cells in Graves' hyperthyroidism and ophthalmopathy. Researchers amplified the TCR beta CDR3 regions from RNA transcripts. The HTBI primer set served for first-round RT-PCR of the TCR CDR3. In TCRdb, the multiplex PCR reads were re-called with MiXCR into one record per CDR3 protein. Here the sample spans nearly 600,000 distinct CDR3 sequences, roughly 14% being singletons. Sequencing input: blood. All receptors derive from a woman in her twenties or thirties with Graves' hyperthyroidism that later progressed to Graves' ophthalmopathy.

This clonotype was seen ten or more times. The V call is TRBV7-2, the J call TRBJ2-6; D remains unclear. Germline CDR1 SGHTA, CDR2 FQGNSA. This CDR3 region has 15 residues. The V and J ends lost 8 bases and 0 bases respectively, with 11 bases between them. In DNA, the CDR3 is TGTGCCAGCGTCGGGCGGTACTCTGGGGCCAACGTCCTGACTTTC. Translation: CASVGRYSGANVLTF.

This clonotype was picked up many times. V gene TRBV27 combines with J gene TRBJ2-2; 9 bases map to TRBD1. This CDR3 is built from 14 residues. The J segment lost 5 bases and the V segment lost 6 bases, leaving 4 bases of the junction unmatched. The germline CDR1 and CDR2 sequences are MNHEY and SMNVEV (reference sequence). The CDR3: CASSATGGTGELFF. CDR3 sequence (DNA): TGTGCCAGCAGCGCGACAGGGGGGACCGGGGAGCTGTTTTTT.

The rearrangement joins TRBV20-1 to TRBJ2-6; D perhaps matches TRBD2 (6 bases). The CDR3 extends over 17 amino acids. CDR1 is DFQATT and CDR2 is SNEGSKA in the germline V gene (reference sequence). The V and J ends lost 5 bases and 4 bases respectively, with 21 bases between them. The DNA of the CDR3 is TGCAGTGCTCCACGTGGACTTACCGCGGGGGGGGCCAACGTCCTGACTTTC. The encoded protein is CSAPRGLTAGGANVLTF.

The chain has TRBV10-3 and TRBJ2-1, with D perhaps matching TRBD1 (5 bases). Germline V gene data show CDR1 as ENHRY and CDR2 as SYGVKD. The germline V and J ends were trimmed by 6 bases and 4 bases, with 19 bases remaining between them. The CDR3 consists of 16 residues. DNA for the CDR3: TGTGCCATCAGAGACGGATGGGCACAGGATTACAATGAGCAGTTCTTC. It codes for CAIRDGWAQDYNEQFF.

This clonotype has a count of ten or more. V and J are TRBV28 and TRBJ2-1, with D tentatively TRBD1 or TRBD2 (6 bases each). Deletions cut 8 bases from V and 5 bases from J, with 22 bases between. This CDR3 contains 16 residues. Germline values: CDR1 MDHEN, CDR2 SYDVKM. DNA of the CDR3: TGTGCCAGCCTCAAAGGGGGGCCAAGATTCAACAATGAGCAGTTCTTC. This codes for CASLKGGPRFNNEQFF.

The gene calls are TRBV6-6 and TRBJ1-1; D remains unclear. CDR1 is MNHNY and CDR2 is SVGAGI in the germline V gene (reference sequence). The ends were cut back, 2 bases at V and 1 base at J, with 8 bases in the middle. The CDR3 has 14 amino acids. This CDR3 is CASSYGQKNTEAFF. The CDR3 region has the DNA TGTGCCAGCAGTTACGGGCAGAAGAACACTGAAGCTTTCTTT.

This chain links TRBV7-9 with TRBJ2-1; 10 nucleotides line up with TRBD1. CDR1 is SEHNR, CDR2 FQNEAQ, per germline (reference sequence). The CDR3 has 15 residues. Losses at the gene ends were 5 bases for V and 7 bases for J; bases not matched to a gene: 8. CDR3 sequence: CASSTTRDRGNEQFF. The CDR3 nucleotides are TGTGCCAGCAGCACAACCCGGGACAGGGGAAATGAGCAGTTCTTC.

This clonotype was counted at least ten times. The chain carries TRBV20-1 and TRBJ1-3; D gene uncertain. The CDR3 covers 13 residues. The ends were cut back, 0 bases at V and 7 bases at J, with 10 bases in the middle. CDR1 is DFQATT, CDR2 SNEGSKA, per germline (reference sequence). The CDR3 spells CSARDNSGNTIYF. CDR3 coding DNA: TGCAGTGCTAGAGATAATTCGGGGAACACCATATATTTT.

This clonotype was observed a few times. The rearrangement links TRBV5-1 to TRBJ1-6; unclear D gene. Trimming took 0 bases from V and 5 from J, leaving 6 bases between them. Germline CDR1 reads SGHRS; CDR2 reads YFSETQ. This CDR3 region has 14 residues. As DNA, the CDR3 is TGCGCCAGCAGCTTGGCCCACCATAATTCACCCCTCCACTTT. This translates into CASSLAHHNSPLHF.

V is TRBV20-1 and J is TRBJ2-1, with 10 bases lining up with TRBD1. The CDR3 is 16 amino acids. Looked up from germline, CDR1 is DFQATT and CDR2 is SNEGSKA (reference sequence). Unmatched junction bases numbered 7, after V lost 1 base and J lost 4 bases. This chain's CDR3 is CSARGIPGQGYNEQFF. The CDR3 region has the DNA TGCAGTGCTAGAGGGATTCCGGGACAGGGGTACAATGAGCAGTTCTTC.